The next 8 T cell receptor beta chains were all read from a single sample in a study of T cell responses to AZD1222 COVID-19 vaccine. Here immunoSEQ multiplex PCR was the method, and the copy in TCRdb shows in-frame clones only, minus some. The data contain 90,000 to 150,000 clones, over 75% of them seen just once; the ten biggest clones take up just over 4%. The sequences come from peripheral blood, collected 28 days after the second dose of the MenACWY control vaccine. The receptors were sampled from an adult who received the MenACWY meningococcal vaccine as a control.

The chain couples TRBV19 to TRBJ1-3; weak D call: TRBD1 (5 bases). The ends were cut back, 2 bases at V and 0 bases at J, with 14 bases in the middle. The CDR3 contains 17 residues. In germline, CDR1 is LNHDA, CDR2 SQIVND (reference sequence). The chain's CDR3 is CASSISRQFSSGNTIYF. DNA of the CDR3: TGTGCCAGTAGTATATCCCGACAGTTCTCCTCTGGAAACACCATATATTTT. Together with reference TRBV19 and TRBJ1-3, the CDR3 gives the full variable domain: DGGITQSPKYLFRKEGQNVTLSCEQNLNHDAMYWYRQDPGQGLRLIYYSQIVNDFQKGDIAEGYSVSREKKESFPLTVTSAQKNPTAFYLCASSISRQFSSGNTIYFGEGSWLTVV.

This sequence joins TRBV15 and TRBJ1-2; D gene ambiguous. CDR3 length equals 13 residues. Between the trimmed V and J ends, which lost 4 bases and 5 bases, there was a span of 11 bases. The germline CDR1 and CDR2 sequences are LNHNV and YYDKDF (reference sequence). DNA for the CDR3: TGTGCCACCAGCACGACCCATTTGTATGGCTACACCTTC. Amino acid sequence: CATSTTHLYGYTF.

The V gene is TRBV28, the J gene TRBJ2-5; 7 positions agree with TRBD1. The V gene's germline CDR1 is MDHEN and CDR2 SYDVKM. There are 15 residues in the CDR3. V shed 2 bases, J shed 1 base, and the junction held 4 bases outside the gene matches. The CDR3 coding sequence is TGTGCCAGCAGTTTACCCGGGACAGCCCAAGAGACCCAGTACTTC. Translated: CASSLPGTAQETQYF.

The J gene is TRBJ1-3, the V gene TRBV4-1; D is ambiguous. CDR1 is MGHRA and CDR2 is YSYEKL in the germline V gene. The V gene lost 0 bases and the J gene lost 1 base, with 19 bases spanning the gap. The CDR3 is made up of 19 amino acids. DNA for the CDR3: TGCGCCAGCAGCCAAGATGTTGAAGAGGGAAACGGGTCTGGAAACACCATATATTTT. This codes for CASSQDVEEGNGSGNTIYF.

The gene calls are TRBV19 and TRBJ1-2; TRBD1 matches 10 bases. Germline V gives CDR1 LNHDA, CDR2 SQIVND (reference sequence). V trimming: 8 bases; J trimming: 3 bases; junction bases outside the gene matches: 6. The CDR3 runs 14 residues. The CDR3 is CASGDRGQDYGYTF. The CDR3 DNA is TGTGCCAGTGGAGACAGGGGGCAAGACTATGGCTACACCTTC. Full variable domain (outside the CDR3, taken from reference TRBV19 and TRBJ1-2): DGGITQSPKYLFRKEGQNVTLSCEQNLNHDAMYWYRQDPGQGLRLIYYSQIVNDFQKGDIAEGYSVSREKKESFPLTVTSAQKNPTAFYLCASGDRGQDYGYTFGSGTRLTVV.

Of note for this clone: The junction and the germline gene differ at one end; a read error may be behind it. V is TRBV5-1 and J is TRBJ2-2; 7 bases are a match to TRBD1. This CDR3 is 15 amino acids long. Germline CDR1 and CDR2: SGHRS and YFSETQ. The CDR3 bases are TGCGCCAGCAGATTGGACAGGCTGAACACCGGGGAGCTGTTTTTT. The encoded protein is CASRLDRLNTGELFF.

The chain uses TRBV11-2 and TRBJ2-7, with 8 bases fitting TRBD2. The V gene's germline CDR1 is SGHAT and CDR2 FQNNGV. The CDR3 runs to 13 residues. The ends lost 1 base at V and 5 bases at J; junction bases unmatched: 1. The chain's CDR3 is CASSLAGGNEQYV. The CDR3 DNA sequence: TGTGCCAGCAGCTTAGCGGGAGGGAACGAGCAGTACGTC.

This chain uses TRBV7-9 with TRBJ2-7, with 7 bases identical to TRBD1. Germline V gene data show CDR1 as SEHNR and CDR2 as FQNEAQ (reference sequence). The ends lost 5 bases at V and 2 bases at J; junction bases unmatched: 9. The CDR3 sequence is 15 residues long. The CDR3 protein is CASSPRTGNTYEQYF. For the CDR3, the DNA is TGTGCCAGCAGCCCCCGGACAGGAAATACCTACGAGCAGTACTTC.